This T cell receptor (beta chain) is drawn from a study of T cells after posttransplantation cyclophosphamide. Treatment was busulfan-fludarabine conditioning, a marrow graft, and cyclophosphamide on days +3 and +4. This clone was counted ten times or more. Profiled with immunoSEQ multiplex PCR; TCRdb holds only in-frame clones, not every one. The specimen has some 10,000 clones, none found just once. Sequencing was performed on PBMCs, taken after allogeneic stem cell transplant with posttransplant cyclophosphamide. This TCR was recovered from a female patient in her 40s who received an allogeneic stem cell transplant from a related donor, was CMV-positive, and had no GVHD. These T cells may partly come from the graft donor.

CDR3 DNA: TGTGCCAGCAGCTTAAAAGGGGGAAAAGGGGAAAGAGCCAAAAACATTCAGTACTTC. It encodes CASSLKGGKGERAKNIQYF. This chain connects TRBV7-8 to TRBJ2-4; D might be TRBD1 (6 bases). CDR1 and CDR2 from the germline V gene are SGHVS and FQNEAQ. V was trimmed by 2 bases and J by 0 bases, leaving 20 bases between them. The CDR3 loop spans 19 amino acids.